A single sample is the source of the 16 T cell receptor beta chains below, sequenced in a study of blood T cell repertoires in COVID-19. TCRdb's table, derived via immunoSEQ multiplex PCR, lists solely in-frame clones and lacks some. The repertoire holds approximately 210,000 clones, with around four fifths as singletons. Sequenced: peripheral blood. The source is a man aged 25 to 40 with active or convalescent COVID-19.

The genes are TRBV11-2 and TRBJ2-5; 10 nucleotides match TRBD1. The CDR3 runs to 18 residues. Germline V gene data show CDR1 as SGHAT and CDR2 as FQNNGV. Unmatched junction bases numbered 14, after V lost 3 bases and J lost 4 bases. The CDR3 DNA follows: TGTGCCAGCAGCTTCTACTTGGGGACGGGACAGGGGAGAGAGACCCAGTACTTC. Amino acid sequence: CASSFYLGTGQGRETQYF.

V gene TRBV7-9 combines with J gene TRBJ2-5; 10 nucleotides align to TRBD1. CDR1 is SEHNR, CDR2 FQNEAQ, per germline (reference sequence). J lost 2 bases, V lost 5 bases, and 8 bases had no gene match. The CDR3 covers 16 residues. CDR3 bases: TGTGCCAGCAGCCTAGACCGACAGGGGGCGCAAGAGACCCAGTACTTC. It translates to CASSLDRQGAQETQYF.

The chain recombines TRBV9 with TRBJ2-1; TRBD2 matches at 8 bases. V shed 4 bases and J 12 bases; nucleotides not matched to a gene: 12. CDR3 length: 14 amino acids. The germline V gene encodes CDR1 SGDLS and CDR2 YYNGEE. The CDR3 nucleotides read TGTGCCAGCAGCCCCTGGGGTAGCGGGAACGGGCAGTTCTTC. Translation gives CASSPWGSGNGQFF. The variable domain in full, with the rest retrieved from reference TRBV9 and TRBJ2-1, is DSGVTQTPKHLITATGQRVTLRCSPRSGDLSVYWYQQSLDQGLQFLIQYYNGEERAKGNILERFSAQQFPDLHSELNLSSLELGDSALYFCASSPWGSGNGQFFGPGTRLTVL.

This clone came up once. The gene calls are TRBV30 and TRBJ2-6, with 10 bases lining up with TRBD1. CDR1 GTSNPN and CDR2 SVGIG come from the germline V gene (reference sequence). This CDR3 is 15 amino acids long. Losses at the gene ends were 8 bases for V and 2 bases for J; bases not matched to a gene: 6. The DNA of the CDR3 is TGTGCCGGCACCGGGACAGGGGCTGGGGCCAACGTCCTGACTTTC. Encoded protein: CAGTGTGAGANVLTF. The full variable domain, completed using reference TRBV30 and TRBJ2-6, is SQTIHQWPATLVQPVGSPLSLECTVEGTSNPNLYWYRQAAGRGLQLLFYSVGIGQISSEVPQNLSASRPQDRQFILSSKKLLLSDSGFYLCAGTGTGAGANVLTFGAGSRLTVL.

The V call is TRBV28, the J call TRBJ1-4; 8 bases are shared with TRBD1. V shed 1 base and J 8 bases; nucleotides not matched to a gene: 6. The CDR3 runs to 15 residues. Germline lookup yields CDR1 MDHEN and CDR2 SYDVKM. The CDR3 loop is CASSLSGGAREKLFF. Here the CDR3 DNA reads TGTGCCAGCAGTTTATCAGGGGGCGCGAGGGAAAAACTGTTTTTT.

The J gene is TRBJ2-7, the V gene TRBV11-2; D is possibly TRBD1 (6 bases). The CDR3 runs 13 residues. V was clipped by 5 bases and J by 3 bases, with 11 bases between them. Per the germline V gene, CDR1 is SGHAT and CDR2 is FQNNGV. The CDR3 loop reads CASSPSQGYEQYF. In DNA, the CDR3 is TGTGCCAGCAGCCCGTCACAGGGCTACGAGCAGTACTTC.

The chain carries TRBV6-5 and TRBJ2-1; D is perhaps TRBD2 (5 bases). Germline values: CDR1 MNHEY, CDR2 SVGAGI. The CDR3 sequence is 15 residues long. V dropped 1 base and J dropped 9 bases, with 16 bases sitting between them. The CDR3 here is CASSYWQERRSEQFF. The CDR3 DNA sequence: TGTGCCAGCAGTTACTGGCAGGAGAGGAGGAGTGAGCAGTTCTTC.

V is TRBV7-9 and J is TRBJ2-1, with 7 bases matching TRBD1. The CDR3 has 13 amino acids. V lost 4 bases and J lost 12; bases outside the gene matches: 9. Per germline, CDR1 SEHNR and CDR2 FQNEAQ (reference sequence). The CDR3 is CASSSPTGYAQFF. In DNA form, the CDR3 reads TGTGCCAGCAGCTCCCCGACAGGGTACGCGCAGTTCTTC.

The table lists this clone with a few counts. This chain connects TRBV4-1 to TRBJ1-1; TRBD1 matches at 7 bases. The trim removed 2 bases at V and 0 bases at J, leaving 9 bases unmatched. This CDR3 contains 17 residues. Germline V gene lookup returns CDR1 MGHRA and CDR2 YSYEKL. CDR3 DNA sequence: TGCGCCAGCAGCCAAAGACGAGGGGGCAATATGAACACTGAAGCTTTCTTT. This translates into CASSQRRGGNMNTEAFF.

In DNA, the CDR3 is TGTGCCTGGAGTGTATTGGGGGAGGACACCGGGGAGCTGTTTTTT. It encodes CAWSVLGEDTGELFF. This rearrangement joins TRBV30 to TRBJ2-2, with TRBD2 as a possible D gene (6 bases). CDR1 is GTSNPN, CDR2 SVGIG, per germline (reference sequence). The V gene lost 0 bases and the J gene lost 3 bases, with 11 bases spanning the gap. The CDR3 is made up of 15 amino acids. The full variable domain, in which reference TRBV30 and TRBJ2-2 provide the parts outside the CDR3, is SQTIHQWPATLVQPVGSPLSLECTVEGTSNPNLYWYRQAAGRGLQLLFYSVGIGQISSEVPQNLSASRPQDRQFILSSKKLLLSDSGFYLCAWSVLGEDTGELFFGEGSRLTVL.

Only one count was recorded for this clone. The chain links TRBV3-1 (or the pseudogene TRBV3-2) to TRBJ1-1; possible D gene TRBD1, 6 bases. Germline CDR1 reads LGHDT; CDR2 reads YNNKEL (reference sequence). V lost 0 bases to trimming and J lost 11 bases, with 16 bases between them. The CDR3 extends over 14 amino acids. The CDR3 reads CASSQDPDSPFAFF. DNA of the CDR3: TGTGCCAGCAGCCAAGACCCGGACAGTCCTTTTGCTTTCTTT.

This clone showed up just a few times. V and J are TRBV5-5 and TRBJ1-2; no reliable D call. The germline CDR1 and CDR2 sequences are SGHKS and YYEKEE (reference sequence). The ends were cut back, 0 bases at V and 4 bases at J, with 10 bases in the middle. The CDR3 runs 14 residues. CDR3 nucleotide sequence: TGTGCCAGCAGCTTGGGAGATAAATCCTATGGCTACACCTTC. Translation: CASSLGDKSYGYTF.

This clone appeared a single time. The V gene is TRBV5-5, the J gene TRBJ1-1; no definite D call. The CDR3 loop spans 15 amino acids. Per germline, CDR1 SGHKS and CDR2 YYEKEE (reference sequence). With 2 bases removed from V and 2 bases from J, the gap between germline ends came to 13 bases. The CDR3, as DNA: TGTGCCAGCAGCTTCAGTCCCAACCTCAACACTGAAGCTTTCTTT. It translates to CASSFSPNLNTEAFF.

The chain carries TRBV7-2 and TRBJ2-7; a weak D match, TRBD2 (6 bases). Germline V CDR1 and CDR2: SGHTA, FQGNSA. The CDR3 loop spans 14 amino acids. Between the trimmed V and J ends, which lost 5 bases and 2 bases, there was a span of 13 bases. CDR3 DNA: TGTGCCAGCAGCCATAGCGGAGGGGCCTACGAGCAGTACTTC. This gives the protein CASSHSGGAYEQYF.

The J gene is TRBJ2-5, the V gene TRBV2; 12 bases fit TRBD2. Germline CDR1 SNHLY, CDR2 FYNNEI. V dropped 7 bases and J dropped 11; count of bases not matched to a gene: 8. The CDR3 loop spans 13 amino acids. CDR3 region: CASTGLAGLGQYF. The CDR3 DNA reads as TGTGCCAGCACCGGACTAGCGGGACTCGGTCAGTACTTC.

The DNA for the CDR3 is TGTGCCAGCAGCTTAGTTGGGGGCCCCAAAAACATTCAGTACTTC. It translates to CASSLVGGPKNIQYF. This rearrangement joins TRBV7-8 to TRBJ2-4, with D possibly matching TRBD1 (6 bases). Deletions cut 1 base from V and 2 bases from J, with 9 bases between. The germline gives CDR1 SGHVS, CDR2 FQNEAQ. There are 15 residues in the CDR3.